This T cell receptor beta chain was recorded in a study of blood T cell repertoires in COVID-19. The repertoire was sequenced with immunoSEQ multiplex PCR; TCRdb's copy has only in-frame clones and lacks some. The sample lists a few hundred thousand clones; roughly 89% were seen once. Trimming pared 6 bases from V and 2 bases from J, leaving 13 bases between. CDR1 and CDR2 from the germline V gene are MNHEY and SVGAGI. The CDR3 runs to 14 residues. This receptor was taken from a woman aged 18-30 years with acute COVID-19. This sequence joins TRBV6-5 and TRBJ2-5, with D perhaps TRBD2 (5 bases). Sequenced material: PBMCs or T cells enriched from blood (not recorded which). Here the CDR3 reads CASSRGIRQETQYF. The CDR3, as DNA: TGTGCCAGCAGCCGAGGGATCCGACAAGAGACCCAGTACTTC.